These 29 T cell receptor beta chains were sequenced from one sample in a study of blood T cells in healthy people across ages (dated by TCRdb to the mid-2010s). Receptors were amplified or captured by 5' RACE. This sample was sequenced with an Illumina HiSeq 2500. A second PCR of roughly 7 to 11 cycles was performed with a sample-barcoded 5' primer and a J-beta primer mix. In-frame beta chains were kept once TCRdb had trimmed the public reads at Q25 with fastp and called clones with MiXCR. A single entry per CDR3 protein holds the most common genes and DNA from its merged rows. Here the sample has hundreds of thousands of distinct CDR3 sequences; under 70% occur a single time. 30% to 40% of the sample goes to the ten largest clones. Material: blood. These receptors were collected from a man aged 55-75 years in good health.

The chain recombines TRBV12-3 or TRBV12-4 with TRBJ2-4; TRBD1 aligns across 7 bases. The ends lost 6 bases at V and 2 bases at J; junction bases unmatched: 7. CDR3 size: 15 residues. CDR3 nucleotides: TGTGCCAGCAGCCCCACAGGGGTGCCCAAAAACATTCAGTACTTC. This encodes CASSPTGVPKNIQYF.

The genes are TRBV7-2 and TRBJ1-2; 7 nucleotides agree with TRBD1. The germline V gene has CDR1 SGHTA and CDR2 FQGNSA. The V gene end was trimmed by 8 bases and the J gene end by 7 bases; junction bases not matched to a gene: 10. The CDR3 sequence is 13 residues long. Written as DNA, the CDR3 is TGTGCCAGCGGGAACAGGGGATTAGGTGGCTACACCTTC. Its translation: CASGNRGLGGYTF.

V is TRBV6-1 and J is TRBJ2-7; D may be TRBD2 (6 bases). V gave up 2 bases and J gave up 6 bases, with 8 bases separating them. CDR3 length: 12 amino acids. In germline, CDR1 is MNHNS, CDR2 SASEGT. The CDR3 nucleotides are TGTGCCAGCAGTGAACGGGGGACCGAGCAGTACTTC. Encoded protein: CASSERGTEQYF.

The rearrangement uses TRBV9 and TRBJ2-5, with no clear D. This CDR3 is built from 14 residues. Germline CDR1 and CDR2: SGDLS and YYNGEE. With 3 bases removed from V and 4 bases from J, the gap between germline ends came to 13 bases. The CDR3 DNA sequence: TGTGCCAGCAGCGCAGCTGGGGTGGCAGAGACCCAGTACTTC. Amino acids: CASSAAGVAETQYF.

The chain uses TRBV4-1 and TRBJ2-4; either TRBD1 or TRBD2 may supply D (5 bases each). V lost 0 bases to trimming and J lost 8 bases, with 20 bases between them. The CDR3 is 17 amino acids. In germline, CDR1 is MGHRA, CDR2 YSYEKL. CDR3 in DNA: TGCGCCAGCAGCCAAGAAAAGGTTGGGGGAATCTCTGACATTCAGTACTTC. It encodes CASSQEKVGGISDIQYF.

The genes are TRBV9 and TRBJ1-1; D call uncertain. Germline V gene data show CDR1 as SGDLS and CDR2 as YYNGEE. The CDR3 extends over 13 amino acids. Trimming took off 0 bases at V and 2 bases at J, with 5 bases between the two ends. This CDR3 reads CASSVDYNTEAFF. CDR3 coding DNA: TGTGCCAGCAGCGTAGACTATAACACTGAAGCTTTCTTT.

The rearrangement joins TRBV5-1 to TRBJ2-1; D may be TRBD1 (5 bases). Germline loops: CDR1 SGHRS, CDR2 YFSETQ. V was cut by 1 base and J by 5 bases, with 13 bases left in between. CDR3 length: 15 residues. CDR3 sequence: CASSLRSGQDNEQFF. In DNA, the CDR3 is TGCGCCAGCAGCTTGCGGTCTGGACAAGACAATGAGCAGTTCTTC.

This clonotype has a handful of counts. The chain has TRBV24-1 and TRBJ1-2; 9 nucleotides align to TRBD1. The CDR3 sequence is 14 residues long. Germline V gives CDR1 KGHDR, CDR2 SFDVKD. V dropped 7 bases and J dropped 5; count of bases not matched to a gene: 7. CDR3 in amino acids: CATSPRDRDYGYTF. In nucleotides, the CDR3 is TGTGCCACCAGCCCCCGGGACAGGGATTATGGCTACACCTTC.

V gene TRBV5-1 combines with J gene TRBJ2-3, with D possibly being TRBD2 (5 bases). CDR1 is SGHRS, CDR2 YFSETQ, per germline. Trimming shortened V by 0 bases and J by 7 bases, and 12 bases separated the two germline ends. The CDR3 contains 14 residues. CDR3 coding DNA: TGCGCCAGCAGCTTGGTGGAGGCCTATAATACGCAGTATTTT. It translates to CASSLVEAYNTQYF.

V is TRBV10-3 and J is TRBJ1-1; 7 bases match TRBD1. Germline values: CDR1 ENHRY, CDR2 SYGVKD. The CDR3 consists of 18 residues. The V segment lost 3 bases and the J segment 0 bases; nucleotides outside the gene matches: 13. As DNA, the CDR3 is TGTGCCATCAGTGACGCCGGGGGAGGGGGCAGGCTGAACACTGAAGCTTTCTTT. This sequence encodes CAISDAGGGGRLNTEAFF.

CDR3 sequence (DNA): TGTGCCAGCTCACCGCCGGGATCGGAGAGACTGGGCGGAGCTTTCTTT. Amino acids: CASSPPGSERLGGAFF. The rearrangement uses TRBV18 and TRBJ1-1; D uncertain. The CDR3 extends over 16 amino acids. V was clipped by 3 bases and J by 10 bases, with 24 bases between them. From germline, CDR1 is KGHSH and CDR2 LQKENI.

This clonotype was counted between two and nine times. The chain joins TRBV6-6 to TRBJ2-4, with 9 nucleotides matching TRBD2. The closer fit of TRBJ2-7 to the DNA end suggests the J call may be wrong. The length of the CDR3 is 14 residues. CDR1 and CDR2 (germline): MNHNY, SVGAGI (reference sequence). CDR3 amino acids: CASRNAGGQYEQYF. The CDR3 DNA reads TGTGCCAGCAGGAACGCGGGGGGGCAGTACGAGCAGTACTTC.

In DNA form, the CDR3 reads TGTGCCAGCAGCCAACACGGGACAGGGACAGATACGCAGTATTTT. It translates to CASSQHGTGTDTQYF. The genes are TRBV3-1 and TRBJ2-3; TRBD1 matches at 9 bases. The V gene's germline CDR1 is LGHDT and CDR2 YNNKEL (reference sequence). V trimming: 2 bases; J trimming: 3 bases; junction bases outside the gene matches: 3. This CDR3 comprises 15 residues.

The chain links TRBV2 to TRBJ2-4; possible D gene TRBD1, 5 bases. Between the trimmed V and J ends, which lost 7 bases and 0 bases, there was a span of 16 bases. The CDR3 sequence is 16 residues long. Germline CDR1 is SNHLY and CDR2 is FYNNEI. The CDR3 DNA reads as TGTGCCAGCATCCTCGAAGCAGGGAAAGCCAAAAACATTCAGTACTTC. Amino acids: CASILEAGKAKNIQYF.

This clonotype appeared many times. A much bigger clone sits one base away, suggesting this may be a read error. As DNA, the CDR3 is TGTGCCAGCAGCCCACTGATGGGCGGGGGCCGCTACAATGAGCAGTACTTC. Translation: CASSPLMGGGRYNEQYF. This sequence joins TRBV11-2 and TRBJ2-1; a weak D match, TRBD2 (7 bases). The DNA end lines up better with TRBJ2-7; the J call may be wrong. Germline-derived CDR1 and CDR2 are SGHAT and FQNNGV. The CDR3 extends over 17 amino acids.

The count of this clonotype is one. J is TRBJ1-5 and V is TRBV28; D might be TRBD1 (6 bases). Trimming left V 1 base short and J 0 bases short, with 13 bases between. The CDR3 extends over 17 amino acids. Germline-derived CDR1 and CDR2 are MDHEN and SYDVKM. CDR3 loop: CASSLFGGGLSNQPQHF. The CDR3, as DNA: TGTGCCAGCAGTTTATTTGGTGGGGGGCTTAGCAATCAGCCCCAGCATTTT.

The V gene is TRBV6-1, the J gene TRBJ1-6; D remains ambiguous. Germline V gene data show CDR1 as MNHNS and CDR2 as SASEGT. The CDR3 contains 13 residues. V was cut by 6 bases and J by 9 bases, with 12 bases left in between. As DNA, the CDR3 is TGTGCCAGCAGCCACCCGGAGGGTTCACCCCTCCACTTT. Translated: CASSHPEGSPLHF.

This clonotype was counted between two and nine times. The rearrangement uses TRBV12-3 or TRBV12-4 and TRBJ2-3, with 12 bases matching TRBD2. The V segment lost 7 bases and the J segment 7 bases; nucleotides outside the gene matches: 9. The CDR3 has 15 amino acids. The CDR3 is CASTPSGLAGYTQYF. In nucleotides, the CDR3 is TGTGCCAGCACCCCCTCCGGACTAGCGGGGTATACGCAGTATTTT.

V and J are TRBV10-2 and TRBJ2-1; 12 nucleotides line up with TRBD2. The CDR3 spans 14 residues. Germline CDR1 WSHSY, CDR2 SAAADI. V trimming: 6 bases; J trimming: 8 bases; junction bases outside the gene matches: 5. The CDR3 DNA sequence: TGCGCCAGCAGACTAGCGGGGGGTAAGGATGAGCAGTTCTTC. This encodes CASRLAGGKDEQFF.

Here the CDR3 DNA reads TGTGCCAGCAGCTTAGACGGGACTAGCGGGAATGAGCAGTTCTTC. It yields the protein CASSLDGTSGNEQFF. The chain uses TRBV7-2 and TRBJ2-1, with 12 nucleotides matching TRBD2. From germline, CDR1 is SGHTA and CDR2 FQGNSA. With 1 base clipped from V and 7 bases from J, the junction kept 2 bases outside the gene matches. The CDR3 runs to 15 residues. Full variable domain (remainder filled in from reference TRBV7-2 and TRBJ2-1): GAGVSQSPSNKVTEKGKDVELRCDPISGHTALYWYRQSLGQGLEFLIYFQGNSAPDKSGLPSDRFSAERTGGSVSTLTIQRTQQEDSAVYLCASSLDGTSGNEQFFGPGTRLTVL.

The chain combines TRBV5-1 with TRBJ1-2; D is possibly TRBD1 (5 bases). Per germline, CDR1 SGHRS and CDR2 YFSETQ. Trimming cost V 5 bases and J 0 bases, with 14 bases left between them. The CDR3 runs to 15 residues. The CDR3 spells CASSYTGVSNYGYTF. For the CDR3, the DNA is TGCGCCAGCAGTTATACGGGGGTCTCTAACTATGGCTACACCTTC. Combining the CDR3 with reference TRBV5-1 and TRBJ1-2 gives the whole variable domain KAGVTQTPRYLIKTRGQQVTLSCSPISGHRSVSWYQQTPGQGLQFLFEYFSETQRNKGNFPGRFSGRQFSNSRSEMNVSTLELGDSALYLCASSYTGVSNYGYTFGSGTRLTVV.

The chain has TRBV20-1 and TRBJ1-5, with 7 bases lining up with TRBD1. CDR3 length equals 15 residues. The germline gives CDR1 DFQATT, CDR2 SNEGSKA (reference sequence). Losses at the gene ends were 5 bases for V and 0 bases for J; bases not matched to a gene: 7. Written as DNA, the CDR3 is TGCAGTGCTGTCCGGGACAGTAATAGCAATCAGCCCCAGCATTTT. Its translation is CSAVRDSNSNQPQHF.

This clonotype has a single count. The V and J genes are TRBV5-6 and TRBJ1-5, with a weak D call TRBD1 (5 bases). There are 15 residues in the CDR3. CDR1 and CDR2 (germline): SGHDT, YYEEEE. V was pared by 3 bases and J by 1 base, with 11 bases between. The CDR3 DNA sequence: TGTGCCAGCAGCTCGTGGGGCAGGAGCAATCAGCCCCAGCATTTT. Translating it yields CASSSWGRSNQPQHF.

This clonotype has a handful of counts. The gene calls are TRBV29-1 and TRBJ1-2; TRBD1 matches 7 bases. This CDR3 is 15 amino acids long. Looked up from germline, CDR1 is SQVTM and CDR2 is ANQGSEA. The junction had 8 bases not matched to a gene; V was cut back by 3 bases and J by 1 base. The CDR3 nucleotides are TGCAGCGTTGATGGGGGGGACAGAAGTAACTATGGCTACACCTTC. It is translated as CSVDGGDRSNYGYTF.

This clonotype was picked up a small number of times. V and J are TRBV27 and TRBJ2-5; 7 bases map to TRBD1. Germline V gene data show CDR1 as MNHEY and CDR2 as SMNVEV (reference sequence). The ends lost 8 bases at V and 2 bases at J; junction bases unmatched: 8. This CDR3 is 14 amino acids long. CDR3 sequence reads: CASRQGPIQETQYF. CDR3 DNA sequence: TGTGCCAGCCGACAGGGTCCGATTCAAGAGACCCAGTACTTC.

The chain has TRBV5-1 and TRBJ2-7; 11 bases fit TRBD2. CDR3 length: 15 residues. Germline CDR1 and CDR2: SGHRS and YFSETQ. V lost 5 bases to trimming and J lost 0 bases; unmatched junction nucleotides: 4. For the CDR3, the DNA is TGCGCCAGCAGTCCGACTAGCGGGAACTCCTACGAGCAGTACTTC. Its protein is CASSPTSGNSYEQYF.

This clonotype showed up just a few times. The CDR3 loop is CASSLGGAAFHEQFF. The DNA of the CDR3 is TGTGCCAGCAGCCTTGGGGGTGCGGCGTTCCATGAGCAGTTCTTC. The chain has TRBV2 and TRBJ2-1, with D perhaps given as TRBD1 or TRBD2 (5 bases each). Germline lookup yields CDR1 SNHLY and CDR2 FYNNEI. This CDR3 contains 15 residues. Trimming removed 6 bases from V and 8 bases from J, with 20 bases in between.

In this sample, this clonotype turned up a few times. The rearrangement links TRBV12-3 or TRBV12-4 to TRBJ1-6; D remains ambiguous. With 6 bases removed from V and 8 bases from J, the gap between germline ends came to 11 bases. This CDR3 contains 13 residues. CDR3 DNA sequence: TGTGCCAGCAGGCCACGCCAGGATTCACCCCTCCACTTT. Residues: CASRPRQDSPLHF.

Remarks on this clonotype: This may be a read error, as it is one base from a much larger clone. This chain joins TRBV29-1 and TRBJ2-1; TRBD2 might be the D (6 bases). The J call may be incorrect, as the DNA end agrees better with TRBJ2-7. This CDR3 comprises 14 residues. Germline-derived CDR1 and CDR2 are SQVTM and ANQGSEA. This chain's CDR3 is CSVDGGAGYNEQYF. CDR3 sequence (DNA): TGCAGCGTTGACGGAGGGGCGGGCTACAATGAGCAGTACTTC.